This entry lists 19 T cell receptor beta chains sequenced from one sample in a study of shared clonotypes between healthy human individuals. Clones were read by immunoSEQ multiplex PCR, and TCRdb kept only the in-frame ones, dropping some. This repertoire shows more than 1,200,000 clones, 98% to 99% found once; its top ten account for about 0.34%. Specimen: naive CD4+ T cells sorted from blood. Subset reported: CD45RA+ positively selected. The receptors derive from a man younger than 45 in good health.

The chain combines TRBV10-3 with TRBJ2-3, with 9 bases that match TRBD2. Trimming removed 10 bases from V and 2 bases from J; junction bases left unmatched: 4. Germline V gives CDR1 ENHRY, CDR2 SYGVKD. This CDR3 spans 13 amino acids. The CDR3 DNA sequence: TGTGCCACCCTAGCGGGAACCACAGATACGCAGTATTTT. Residues: CATLAGTTDTQYF.

The chain is built from TRBV29-1 and TRBJ1-2; 8 bases agree with TRBD1. CDR1 and CDR2 (germline): SQVTM, ANQGSEA. V trimming: 8 bases; J trimming: 7 bases; junction bases outside the gene matches: 24. CDR3 length: 17 residues. CDR3 DNA: TGCAGCCCAACGTCCCCAATAAATCGCAGGGGGCGCGTTGGCTACACCTTC. Translating it yields CSPTSPINRRGRVGYTF.

The chain is built from TRBV5-1 and TRBJ2-7, with D perhaps assigned TRBD1 or TRBD2 (7 bases each). Germline V gives CDR1 SGHRS, CDR2 YFSETQ. CDR3 length: 14 amino acids. The V end was cut by 3 bases, the J end by 4 bases, with 14 bases between. This CDR3 is CASSSGGVSYEQYF. For the CDR3, the DNA is TGCGCCAGCAGCTCAGGGGGGGTATCGTACGAGCAGTACTTC. Full variable domain (missing parts from reference TRBV5-1 and TRBJ2-7): KAGVTQTPRYLIKTRGQQVTLSCSPISGHRSVSWYQQTPGQGLQFLFEYFSETQRNKGNFPGRFSGRQFSNSRSEMNVSTLELGDSALYLCASSSGGVSYEQYFGPGTRLTVT.

The genes are TRBV7-8 and TRBJ1-2, with a weak D call TRBD1 (5 bases). This CDR3 region has 14 residues. CDR1 and CDR2 (germline): SGHVS, FQNEAQ. Trimming cost V 9 bases and J 0 bases, with 14 bases left between them. CDR3: CASSRGDSNYGYTF. The DNA for the CDR3 is TGTGCCAGTTCCCGGGGCGATTCTAACTATGGCTACACCTTC.

This chain links TRBV5-1 with TRBJ2-1; 8 bases align to TRBD2. The CDR3 extends over 13 amino acids. J lost 15 bases, V lost 0 bases, and 8 bases had no gene match. From germline, CDR1 is SGHRS and CDR2 YFSETQ. CDR3 in amino acids: CASSLESGTSRFF. The CDR3 DNA sequence: TGCGCCAGCAGCTTGGAGTCAGGGACTAGTCGGTTCTTC.

This chain links TRBV7-9 with TRBJ1-2; D ambiguous. Trimming took off 5 bases at V and 2 bases at J, with 12 bases between the two ends. This CDR3 has 14 amino acids. Germline CDR1 is SEHNR and CDR2 is FQNEAQ (reference sequence). The CDR3 bases are TGTGCCAGCAGCCCATCCCAGACCAACTATGGCTACACCTTC. It translates to CASSPSQTNYGYTF.

The V gene is TRBV7-2, the J gene TRBJ1-5, with D unclear. Looked up from germline, CDR1 is SGHTA and CDR2 is FQGNSA. This CDR3 has 16 amino acids. V was clipped by 1 base and J by 1 base, with 11 bases between them. CDR3: CASSLGGPLSNQPQHF. CDR3 sequence (DNA): TGTGCCAGCAGCTTAGGGGGTCCATTGAGCAATCAGCCCCAGCATTTT.

The gene calls are TRBV19 and TRBJ1-3; D unresolved. V was pared by 8 bases and J by 0 bases, with 23 bases between. Germline lookup yields CDR1 LNHDA and CDR2 SQIVND (reference sequence). The CDR3 spans 18 residues. In nucleotides, the CDR3 is TGTGCCAGTCGACGAAAAGTGGAGTACCCCAGCTCTGGAAACACCATATATTTT. Its translation is CASRRKVEYPSSGNTIYF.

The chain combines TRBV10-3 with TRBJ1-1; D not certain. The germline V gene encodes CDR1 ENHRY and CDR2 SYGVKD. With 2 bases removed from V and 0 bases from J, the gap between germline ends came to 13 bases. There are 16 residues in the CDR3. The CDR3 DNA follows: TGTGCCATCAGTGAGCTTGCTGGGCCCCTGAACACTGAAGCTTTCTTT. Amino acid sequence: CAISELAGPLNTEAFF.

The chain is built from TRBV4-2 and TRBJ2-2, with 8 bases aligning to TRBD2. The germline V gene has CDR1 LGHNA and CDR2 YNFKEQ. V was pared by 0 bases and J by 5 bases, with 8 bases of the junction left unmatched. The CDR3 is 17 residues long. The DNA of the CDR3 is TGTGCCAGCAGCCAAGAAGAAGGACTAGCTTATACCGGGGAGCTGTTTTTT. This codes for CASSQEEGLAYTGELFF.

V gene TRBV5-1 combines with J gene TRBJ2-3; D is uncertain. The CDR3 runs to 15 residues. Trimming left V 1 base short and J 2 bases short, with 11 bases between. Germline lookup yields CDR1 SGHRS and CDR2 YFSETQ. This chain's CDR3 is CASSLIPVNTDTQYF. For the CDR3, the DNA is TGCGCCAGCAGCTTGATTCCGGTCAACACAGATACGCAGTATTTT.

V gene TRBV7-8 combines with J gene TRBJ2-7; tentatively, D is TRBD2 (6 bases). This CDR3 spans 13 amino acids. The germline gives CDR1 SGHVS, CDR2 FQNEAQ. The V end lost 1 base, the J end lost 7 bases, and 11 bases lay between the germline ends. The CDR3 reads CASSLGGLAEQYF. CDR3 nucleotide sequence: TGTGCCAGCAGCTTAGGGGGCCTAGCGGAGCAGTACTTC.

V is TRBV4-1 and J is TRBJ2-5, with TRBD2 identical over 7 bases. The CDR3 runs to 15 residues. The V gene end was trimmed by 2 bases and the J gene end by 3 bases; junction bases not matched to a gene: 6. Germline loops: CDR1 MGHRA, CDR2 YSYEKL. DNA of the CDR3: TGCGCCAGCAGCCAATTGGGGGGGGTGAAAGAGACCCAGTACTTC. This gives the protein CASSQLGGVKETQYF.

V usage is TRBV5-6 and J usage is TRBJ2-7; 7 bases are a match to TRBD1. With 3 bases clipped from V and 3 bases from J, the junction kept 6 bases outside the gene matches. There are 14 residues in the CDR3. CDR1 and CDR2 from the germline V gene are SGHDT and YYEEEE. As DNA, the CDR3 is TGTGCCAGCAGCTCGAGGGGGCTGGTCTACGAGCAGTACTTC. Its protein is CASSSRGLVYEQYF.

This rearrangement joins TRBV27 to TRBJ1-4, with D unclear. Deletions cut 3 bases from V and 0 bases from J, with 14 bases between. Germline loops: CDR1 MNHEY, CDR2 SMNVEV (reference sequence). This CDR3 has 17 amino acids. The CDR3 DNA reads TGTGCCAGCAGTTTGAAAGGGCCTAGCGCAACTAATGAAAAACTGTTTTTT. Its protein is CASSLKGPSATNEKLFF.

The chain combines TRBV18 with TRBJ1-1, with TRBD1 matching 9 bases. The CDR3 is 14 residues long. V trimming: 3 bases; J trimming: 8 bases; junction bases outside the gene matches: 7. The germline gives CDR1 KGHSH, CDR2 LQKENI. For the CDR3, the DNA is TGTGCCAGCTCACCGCTGGAGGGACAGGGAGAAGCTTTCTTT. This gives the protein CASSPLEGQGEAFF.

This clone was seen a single time. Distinct nucleotide sequences in the sample also encode this CDR3. The chain uses TRBV5-1 and TRBJ2-3; TRBD2 is a possible D gene (5 bases). The V gene's germline CDR1 is SGHRS and CDR2 YFSETQ. This CDR3 is built from 15 residues. Trimming left V 0 bases short and J 0 bases short, with 8 bases between. CDR3 amino acids: CASSLGGGSTDTQYF. The CDR3 DNA reads as TGCGCCAGCAGCTTGGGAGGCGGGAGCACAGATACGCAGTATTTT. The whole variable domain, filled in from reference TRBV5-1 and TRBJ2-3, reads KAGVTQTPRYLIKTRGQQVTLSCSPISGHRSVSWYQQTPGQGLQFLFEYFSETQRNKGNFPGRFSGRQFSNSRSEMNVSTLELGDSALYLCASSLGGGSTDTQYFGPGTRLTVL.

The V and J genes are TRBV5-4 and TRBJ2-7, with TRBD1 identical over 9 bases. The junction had 7 bases not matched to a gene; V was cut back by 3 bases and J by 6 bases. Germline V gene data show CDR1 as SGHNT and CDR2 as YYREEE (reference sequence). The CDR3 has 14 amino acids. The CDR3 DNA sequence: TGTGCCAGCAGCTGGCCGGGACAGGGTCGCGAGCAGTACTTC. Protein: CASSWPGQGREQYF.

V gene TRBV7-6 combines with J gene TRBJ2-1; 12 nucleotides agree with TRBD2. Trimming cost V 5 bases and J 6 bases; bases outside gene matches: 14. Germline CDR1 SGHVS, CDR2 FNYEAQ. CDR3 length: 18 amino acids. As DNA, the CDR3 is TGTGCCAGCAGCCAAAGGACTAGCGGGAAATGGCACGGCAATGAGCAGTTCTTC. Amino acid sequence: CASSQRTSGKWHGNEQFF.